The next 28 T cell receptor beta chains were all read from a single sample in a study of T-cell memory formation after mild COVID-19. One entry per CDR3 protein results from TCRdb running MiXCR on the 5' RACE reads. Of roughly 450,000 distinct CDR3 sequences listed, roughly 18% are singletons. Sequencing input: PBMCs or a T cell subset sorted from them (not recorded which). The source is a man between 18 and 35 years old who had mild COVID-19 (a few samples of this study predate the infection). Cell type and time point are not known.

The sample holds a few counts of this clonotype. J is TRBJ2-3 and V is TRBV4-1; D is ambiguous. V dropped 4 bases and J dropped 5 bases, with 19 bases sitting between them. CDR1 and CDR2 (germline): MGHRA, YSYEKL. CDR3 size: 16 residues. This CDR3 is CASSPNPALRGDTQYF. As DNA, the CDR3 is TGCGCCAGCAGCCCCAACCCAGCTTTAAGAGGAGATACGCAGTATTTT.

This clonotype has only a few counts. The chain joins TRBV9 to TRBJ2-5; perhaps TRBD2 as D (6 bases). The germline V and J ends were trimmed by 0 bases and 2 bases, with 11 bases remaining between them. Germline lookup yields CDR1 SGDLS and CDR2 YYNGEE. This CDR3 comprises 15 residues. The CDR3 here is CASSVVSGGQETQYF. The DNA for the CDR3 is TGTGCCAGCAGCGTAGTCAGCGGAGGGCAAGAGACCCAGTACTTC.

This clonotype was seen only a few times. The V and J genes are TRBV3-1 and TRBJ1-1; D call uncertain. The CDR3 loop spans 12 amino acids. Trimming left V 9 bases short and J 1 base short, with 9 bases between. Germline V gene data show CDR1 as LGHDT and CDR2 as YNNKEL (reference sequence). Here the CDR3 DNA reads TGTGCCAGTTGTGATCAGAACACTGAAGCTTTCTTT. This gives the protein CASCDQNTEAFF.

The rearrangement links TRBV6-2 or TRBV6-3 to TRBJ2-3; perhaps TRBD1 as D (5 bases). The germline V gene encodes CDR1 MNHEY and CDR2 SVGEGT. The CDR3 covers 14 residues. The germline V and J ends were trimmed by 6 bases and 2 bases, with 12 bases remaining between them. The CDR3 sequence: CASSLQTDTDTQYF. Written as DNA, the CDR3 is TGTGCCAGCAGCCTCCAGACAGACACAGATACGCAGTATTTT.

The chain joins TRBV7-3 to TRBJ1-1; maybe TRBD1 (6 bases). V was pared by 11 bases and J by 0 bases, with 13 bases between. The germline CDR1 and CDR2 sequences are SGHTA and FQGTGA. This CDR3 region has 13 residues. Here the CDR3 reads CARLRGMNTEAFF. The CDR3 DNA reads TGTGCCCGCCTTAGGGGGATGAACACTGAAGCTTTCTTT.

This clonotype has only a few counts. The chain links TRBV3-1 to TRBJ1-6; weak D call: TRBD1 (6 bases). The CDR3 is made up of 14 amino acids. Germline V gene data show CDR1 as LGHDT and CDR2 as YNNKEL (reference sequence). The V gene lost 3 bases and the J gene lost 7 bases, with 10 bases spanning the gap. The CDR3 nucleotides read TGTGCCAGCAGCCACGGGACACGGAATTCACCCCTCCACTTT. Protein sequence: CASSHGTRNSPLHF. The entire variable domain, with the rest obtained from reference TRBV3-1 and TRBJ1-6, is as follows: DTAVSQTPKYLVTQMGNDKSIKCEQNLGHDTMYWYKQDSKKFLKIMFSYNNKELIINETVPNRFSPKSPDKAHLNLHINSLELGDSAVYFCASSHGTRNSPLHFGNGTRLTVT.

This clonotype was observed many times. The chain recombines TRBV5-1 with TRBJ1-1; no reliable D call. The CDR3 contains 12 residues. The V end lost 0 bases, the J end lost 11 bases, and 11 bases lay between the germline ends. Germline CDR1 SGHRS, CDR2 YFSETQ. The CDR3 is CASSLAGPEAFF. The CDR3 nucleotides are TGCGCCAGCAGCTTGGCCGGACCCGAGGCTTTCTTT.

This clonotype was counted between two and nine times. V gene TRBV5-1 combines with J gene TRBJ2-5; 8 nucleotides align to TRBD2. In germline, CDR1 is SGHRS, CDR2 YFSETQ. The CDR3 totals 15 residues. Trimming cost V 1 base and J 4 bases; bases outside gene matches: 6. In DNA, the CDR3 is TGCGCCAGCAGCTTGACTCCGAGCGGGGGAGAGACCCAGTACTTC. Protein: CASSLTPSGGETQYF.

This clonotype is a singleton in its sample. The genes are TRBV5-6 and TRBJ2-5; D not resolved. V was clipped by 5 bases and J by 0 bases, with 8 bases between them. The CDR3 runs 13 residues. Germline values: CDR1 SGHDT, CDR2 YYEEEE. CDR3 bases: TGTGCCAGCAGGTTATGGTACCAAGAGACCCAGTACTTC. Its protein is CASRLWYQETQYF.

In this sample, this clonotype turned up many times. This chain's CDR3 is CASSLGDSRTGELFF. The CDR3 DNA follows: TGTGCCAGCAGCCTAGGGGACAGCCGTACCGGGGAGCTGTTTTTT. The rearrangement uses TRBV4-2 and TRBJ2-2; 7 positions match TRBD1. Unmatched junction bases numbered 7, after V lost 4 bases and J lost 5 bases. The germline CDR1 and CDR2 sequences are LGHNA and YNFKEQ. This CDR3 has 15 amino acids.

The chain uses TRBV5-6 and TRBJ2-1; 8 nucleotides agree with TRBD2. The CDR3 extends over 16 amino acids. The germline gives CDR1 SGHDT, CDR2 YYEEEE. The junction had 7 bases not matched to a gene; V was cut back by 5 bases and J by 0 bases. The CDR3 bases are TGTGCCAGCAGTCGGGAGGGGATAATCTCCTACAATGAGCAGTTCTTC. Its translation is CASSREGIISYNEQFF.

This chain joins TRBV10-3 and TRBJ2-6, with unresolved D. This CDR3 region has 16 residues. V was clipped by 4 bases and J by 0 bases, with 10 bases between them. Germline-derived CDR1 and CDR2 are ENHRY and SYGVKD. CDR3 protein: CAISGTAGSGANVLTF. The CDR3 DNA sequence: TGTGCCATCAGTGGTACCGCAGGCTCTGGGGCCAACGTCCTGACTTTC.

This clonotype was observed a handful of times. The junction shows a germline mismatch at one end, possibly a read error. The genes are TRBV27 and TRBJ1-2; 8 nucleotides line up with TRBD1. Germline CDR1 MNHEY, CDR2 SMNVEV (reference sequence). This CDR3 spans 13 amino acids. CDR3 protein: CASRGTGGLYHAF. Here the CDR3 DNA reads TGTGCCAGCAGGGGAACAGGGGGGTTATATCACGCCTTC.

This rearrangement joins TRBV6-2 or TRBV6-3 to TRBJ2-3; TRBD1 agrees at 10 bases. Per the germline V gene, CDR1 is MNHEY and CDR2 is SVGEGT. J was trimmed by 3 bases and V by 7 bases; bases with no gene match: 4. The CDR3 extends over 14 amino acids. CDR3 residues: CASTRTGGTDTQYF. The DNA of the CDR3 is TGTGCCAGCACCAGGACAGGGGGAACAGATACGCAGTATTTT.

This chain connects TRBV30 to TRBJ2-1; 11 bases agree with TRBD2. The CDR3 runs 16 residues. With V trimmed by 1 base and J by 3 bases, 5 bases remained unmatched. Germline CDR1 GTSNPN, CDR2 SVGIG (reference sequence). In DNA form, the CDR3 reads TGTGCCTGGAGTGGGCTAGCGGGGGGCGACTACAATGAGCAGTTCTTC. It yields the protein CAWSGLAGGDYNEQFF. Full variable domain (rest looked up from reference TRBV30 and TRBJ2-1): SQTIHQWPATLVQPVGSPLSLECTVEGTSNPNLYWYRQAAGRGLQLLFYSVGIGQISSEVPQNLSASRPQDRQFILSSKKLLLSDSGFYLCAWSGLAGGDYNEQFFGPGTRLTVL.

The chain uses TRBV27 and TRBJ2-7; D is possibly TRBD1 (6 bases). CDR1 and CDR2 from the germline V gene are MNHEY and SMNVEV (reference sequence). This CDR3 spans 14 amino acids. Trimming cost V 3 bases and J 3 bases, with 12 bases left between them. This CDR3 is CASSLGTQGYEQYF. CDR3 in DNA: TGTGCCAGCAGTTTGGGAACACAGGGCTACGAGCAGTACTTC.

This clonotype was seen only a few times. This chain uses TRBV5-1 with TRBJ2-3; 7 bases are a match to TRBD2. Trimming cost V 0 bases and J 6 bases; bases outside gene matches: 4. This CDR3 is built from 14 residues. Germline CDR1 is SGHRS and CDR2 is YFSETQ. This CDR3 is CASSLESGGDTQYF. CDR3 nucleotides: TGCGCCAGCAGCTTGGAATCGGGGGGTGATACGCAGTATTTT.

This clonotype showed up just a few times. The rearrangement links TRBV7-9 to TRBJ1-1; 8 positions agree with TRBD1. With 0 bases clipped from V and 1 base from J, the junction kept 7 bases outside the gene matches. Germline lookup yields CDR1 SEHNR and CDR2 FQNEAQ (reference sequence). CDR3 size: 17 residues. The CDR3 DNA follows: TGTGCCAGCAGCTTAGCGGACAGGGCGATTACGAACACTGAAGCTTTCTTT. Its translation: CASSLADRAITNTEAFF.

This clonotype was detected only once. The chain couples TRBV9 to TRBJ1-6, with D possibly TRBD1 on 6 matching bases. The V and J ends lost 1 base and 13 bases respectively, with 9 bases between them. Germline loops: CDR1 SGDLS, CDR2 YYNGEE. The CDR3 has 12 amino acids. CDR3 in amino acids: CASSVTGGPLHF. The CDR3 DNA reads TGTGCCAGCAGCGTAACCGGGGGCCCCCTCCACTTT.

The V call is TRBV7-6, the J call TRBJ1-1; no clear D. CDR1 is SGHVS, CDR2 FNYEAQ, per germline. V was trimmed by 5 bases and J by 10 bases, leaving 23 bases between them. The CDR3 runs to 15 residues. In DNA, the CDR3 is TGTGCCAGCAGCCTTCCTAAACGACCCGCAGTTTTAGCTTTCTTT. Protein product: CASSLPKRPAVLAFF.

CDR3 nucleotides: TGTGCCAGCAGTTTGAGGGGGAACTACGAGCAGTACTTC. This sequence encodes CASSLRGNYEQYF. The J gene is TRBJ2-7, the V gene TRBV27, with D perhaps TRBD1 (6 bases). The CDR3 length is 13 residues. The V end lost 3 bases, the J end lost 3 bases, and 9 bases lay between the germline ends. Germline loops: CDR1 MNHEY, CDR2 SMNVEV (reference sequence).

This clonotype was picked up a small number of times. The rearrangement links TRBV7-9 to TRBJ2-5; D uncertain. V gave up 8 bases and J gave up 5 bases, with 21 bases separating them. This CDR3 region has 15 residues. Germline CDR1 is SEHNR and CDR2 is FQNEAQ (reference sequence). CDR3 sequence (DNA): TGTGCCAGCCGATGGACGCCTACTATGGGGGAGACCCAGTACTTC. Translating gives CASRWTPTMGETQYF. Based on the CDR3 plus reference TRBV7-9 and TRBJ2-5, the full variable domain is DTGVSQNPRHKITKRGQNVTFRCDPISEHNRLYWYRQTLGQGPEFLTYFQNEAQLEKSRLLSDRFSAERPKGSFSTLEIQRTEQGDSAMYLCASRWTPTMGETQYFGPGTRLLVL.

This clonotype was seen a few times. This chain links TRBV5-1 with TRBJ2-5; D possibly corresponds to TRBD2 (6 bases). V was pared by 5 bases and J by 1 base, with 18 bases between. The CDR3 length is 16 residues. CDR1 is SGHRS, CDR2 YFSETQ, per germline. CDR3 loop: CASRSLGGATQETQYF. CDR3 nucleotide sequence: TGCGCCAGCAGGTCGTTGGGCGGGGCGACCCAAGAGACCCAGTACTTC.

The V gene is TRBV7-9, the J gene TRBJ1-2, with TRBD1 matching 8 bases. This CDR3 comprises 13 residues. V was clipped by 4 bases and J by 6 bases; unmatched bases: 4. Germline-derived CDR1 and CDR2 are SEHNR and FQNEAQ (reference sequence). The CDR3 coding sequence is TGTGCCAGCAGCTCGGACAGGGTTGATGGCTACACCTTC. This gives the protein CASSSDRVDGYTF.

Regarding this clonotype: Its ends do not fully match the called genes, so a read error is possible. V gene TRBV6-6 combines with J gene TRBJ2-2; D is uncertain. Germline V gives CDR1 MNHNY, CDR2 SVGAGI (reference sequence). This CDR3 comprises 16 residues. The CDR3 sequence: CASSYSSLRPTGELFF. The DNA of the CDR3 is TGTGCCAGCAGTTACTCTTCCTTAAGACCGACCGGTGAGCTGTTTTTT.

This clonotype was observed many times. CDR3 sequence: CASSGGRGDTQYF. The CDR3 DNA follows: TGCGCCAGCAGCGGGGGGCGCGGAGATACGCAGTATTTT. The chain is built from TRBV5-1 and TRBJ2-3; D is perhaps TRBD1 or TRBD2 (6 bases each). V lost 4 bases and J lost 5, with 11 bases in between. The CDR3 is made up of 13 amino acids. Germline V gene sequence: CDR1 SGHRS, CDR2 YFSETQ.

This clonotype was counted a single time. The chain uses TRBV27 and TRBJ2-7; 7 nucleotides match TRBD1. Germline V gives CDR1 MNHEY, CDR2 SMNVEV (reference sequence). The ends lost 4 bases at V and 5 bases at J; junction bases unmatched: 5. This CDR3 is 13 amino acids long. The CDR3 sequence: CASSWRQGDEQYF. CDR3 nucleotides: TGTGCCAGCAGTTGGCGTCAGGGGGACGAGCAGTACTTC.

The chain uses TRBV3-1 and TRBJ1-3; D gene uncertain. The germline CDR1 and CDR2 sequences are LGHDT and YNNKEL (reference sequence). The length of the CDR3 is 13 residues. Trimming cost V 1 base and J 3 bases, with 4 bases left between them. Here the CDR3 reads CASSQGGGNTIYF. The CDR3 DNA sequence: TGTGCCAGCAGCCAAGGGGGTGGAAACACCATATATTTT.